What follows are 22 T cell receptor beta chains derived from one specimen sequenced in a study of control samples from healthy donors and cancer patients (dated by TCRdb to the early 2020s). Library preparation was by the immunoSEQ multiplex PCR assay. The immuneACCESS repertoire file appears here via TCRdb, limited to in-frame rearrangements. These files lack a portion of the clones; in checked studies, under half of the deficit traces to unresolved V genes, and the cause of the others is not known. The sample includes tens of thousands of clones, with roughly 91% observed a single time. The ten largest clones capture less than 7% of the sample. Sequencing was done on a sample of blood. All receptors derive from a man aged 50-59 years in good health.

The chain carries TRBV5-1 and TRBJ2-5; 7 bases align to TRBD2. After removal of 3 bases from V and 2 bases from J, the junction contained 4 bases not matched to a gene. Looked up from germline, CDR1 is SGHRS and CDR2 is YFSETQ. CDR3 length equals 14 residues. The CDR3 loop reads CASSSTSVQETQYF. The CDR3 DNA reads TGCGCCAGCAGCTCCACTAGCGTACAAGAGACCCAGTACTTC.

This clone was detected once. The chain has TRBV5-4 and TRBJ2-6, with 10 bases identical to TRBD1. The CDR3 covers 18 residues. V was pared by 5 bases and J by 1 base, with 9 bases of the junction left unmatched. Germline assignment: CDR1 SGHNT and CDR2 YYREEE (reference sequence). CDR3: CASSRRGTGVSGANVLTF. CDR3 bases: TGTGCCAGCAGTCGAAGAGGGACAGGGGTTTCTGGGGCCAACGTCCTGACTTTC.

The V call is TRBV7-9, the J call TRBJ2-2, with 7 bases identical to TRBD1. This CDR3 is 17 amino acids long. J lost 4 bases, V lost 0 bases, and 8 bases had no gene match. Germline CDR1 and CDR2: SEHNR and FQNEAQ (reference sequence). The CDR3 sequence: CASSLASQGRATGELFF. The CDR3, as DNA: TGTGCCAGCAGCTTAGCCTCACAGGGGCGCGCCACCGGGGAGCTGTTTTTT.

The V and J genes are TRBV5-1 and TRBJ1-1; D not resolved. The ends were cut back, 4 bases at V and 2 bases at J, with 12 bases in the middle. Germline V lookup: CDR1 SGHRS, CDR2 YFSETQ. The length of the CDR3 is 14 residues. The CDR3 bases are TGCGCCAGCAGCCCCCTGACACCTAACACTGAAGCTTTCTTT. The encoded protein is CASSPLTPNTEAFF.

The rearrangement joins TRBV5-1 to TRBJ1-1; TRBD1 matches 7 bases. There are 17 residues in the CDR3. V lost 5 bases, J lost 1 base, and 14 bases stayed unmatched. Germline CDR1 reads SGHRS; CDR2 reads YFSETQ. Written as DNA, the CDR3 is TGCGCCAGCAGACGTGTCAACAGGGGTTCGCAGAACACTGAAGCTTTCTTT. Residues: CASRRVNRGSQNTEAFF.

The chain carries TRBV29-1 and TRBJ2-5; possible D gene TRBD1, 6 bases. Per germline, CDR1 SQVTM and CDR2 ANQGSEA. The length of the CDR3 is 13 residues. Trimming pared 6 bases from V and 7 bases from J, leaving 18 bases between. CDR3 in DNA: TGCAGCGTAGTACAGGGCATAGATGGGACCCAGTACTTC. It codes for CSVVQGIDGTQYF.

This chain connects TRBV5-1 to TRBJ1-5; D not certain. Germline loops: CDR1 SGHRS, CDR2 YFSETQ. The CDR3 is made up of 16 amino acids. Between the trimmed V and J ends, which lost 0 bases and 0 bases, there was a span of 10 bases. The CDR3 is CASSLVGGDSNQPQHF. The CDR3 region has the DNA TGCGCCAGCAGCTTGGTGGGCGGCGATAGCAATCAGCCCCAGCATTTT.

The chain recombines TRBV18 with TRBJ1-1; D call uncertain. Trimming shortened V by 2 bases and J by 1 base, and 8 bases separated the two germline ends. This CDR3 has 14 amino acids. Germline V CDR1 and CDR2: KGHSH, LQKENI. The chain's CDR3 is CASSPNRQNTEAFF. CDR3 sequence (DNA): TGTGCCAGCTCACCAAACCGCCAGAACACTGAAGCTTTCTTT. The full variable domain, in which reference TRBV18 and TRBJ1-1 provide the parts outside the CDR3, is NAGVMQNPRHLVRRRGQEARLRCSPMKGHSHVYWYRQLPEEGLKFMVYLQKENIIDESGMPKERFSAEFPKEGPSILRIQQVVRGDSAAYFCASSPNRQNTEAFFGQGTRLTVV.

This chain connects TRBV5-6 to TRBJ2-5; D could derive from TRBD1 or TRBD2 (5 bases each). Trimming pared 1 base from V and 2 bases from J, leaving 9 bases between. Germline loops: CDR1 SGHDT, CDR2 YYEEEE. The CDR3 covers 14 residues. In DNA form, the CDR3 reads TGTGCCAGCAGCTTGCCCGGGGCTCAAGAGACCCAGTACTTC. Its translation: CASSLPGAQETQYF.

This clone was found many times. This sample also contains other DNA sequences that code for the same CDR3. The chain employs TRBV30 and TRBJ1-1; D perhaps matches TRBD1 (5 bases). The CDR3 spans 12 residues. Trimming removed 4 bases from V and 0 bases from J, with 6 bases in between. From germline, CDR1 is GTSNPN and CDR2 SVGIG (reference sequence). CDR3 sequence reads: CAWTGMNTEAFF. CDR3 nucleotides: TGTGCCTGGACAGGGATGAACACTGAAGCTTTCTTT.

V gene TRBV24-1 combines with J gene TRBJ2-3; 7 nucleotides agree with TRBD1. V shed 4 bases and J 5 bases; nucleotides not matched to a gene: 2. The CDR3 length is 13 residues. Per germline, CDR1 KGHDR and CDR2 SFDVKD. As DNA, the CDR3 is TGTGCCACCAGTGAGAGGGGGCAAGATACGCAGTATTTT. It encodes CATSERGQDTQYF.

This chain links TRBV4-1 with TRBJ2-7; 10 bases are shared with TRBD2. This CDR3 is built from 16 residues. Trimming cost V 4 bases and J 5 bases; bases outside gene matches: 11. Germline V gene lookup returns CDR1 MGHRA and CDR2 YSYEKL. CDR3 loop: CASSPGSASGGNEQYF. The CDR3 coding sequence is TGCGCCAGCAGCCCTGGCTCGGCTAGCGGGGGAAACGAGCAGTACTTC.

The rearrangement joins TRBV6-5 to TRBJ2-2; TRBD1 agrees at 7 bases. J lost 7 bases, V lost 6 bases, and 8 bases had no gene match. CDR1 is MNHEY and CDR2 is SVGAGI in the germline V gene. CDR3 length equals 14 residues. The CDR3, as DNA: TGTGCCAGCAGCCGGACAGGCAGTGGCGGGGAGCTGTTTTTT. It codes for CASSRTGSGGELFF.

The chain combines TRBV27 with TRBJ1-1; D gene uncertain. V dropped 8 bases and J dropped 1 base, with 5 bases sitting between them. The CDR3 is made up of 11 amino acids. The germline V gene has CDR1 MNHEY and CDR2 SMNVEV (reference sequence). The CDR3 is CASFQNTEAFF. Written as DNA, the CDR3 is TGTGCCAGCTTCCAGAACACTGAAGCTTTCTTT.

Within the sample, this clone is medium-sized. The J gene is TRBJ2-3, the V gene TRBV10-3; D is ambiguous. Germline CDR1 and CDR2: ENHRY and SYGVKD. The V and J ends lost 7 bases and 1 base respectively, with 12 bases between them. The CDR3 sequence is 14 residues long. For the CDR3, the DNA is TGTGCCATCAACCGCGACAATGGCACAGATACGCAGTATTTT. Translated: CAINRDNGTDTQYF.

V is TRBV24-1 and J is TRBJ1-5; TRBD1 matches 11 bases. CDR1 and CDR2 from the germline V gene are KGHDR and SFDVKD. V trimming: 4 bases; J trimming: 6 bases; junction bases outside the gene matches: 7. This CDR3 comprises 16 residues. CDR3 loop: CATSDGQGATGQPQHF. CDR3 nucleotides: TGTGCCACCAGTGACGGACAGGGGGCGACTGGTCAGCCCCAGCATTTT.

The chain couples TRBV27 to TRBJ2-7; 7 nucleotides line up with TRBD1. The CDR3 has 13 amino acids. J gave up 5 bases and V 5 bases, and 6 bases lay outside the gene matches. CDR1 MNHEY and CDR2 SMNVEV come from the germline V gene (reference sequence). The CDR3: CASSPGQAHEQYF. The DNA of the CDR3 is TGTGCCAGCAGTCCCGGACAGGCCCACGAGCAGTACTTC.

The chain uses TRBV19 and TRBJ1-6; no firm D call. Germline assignment: CDR1 LNHDA and CDR2 SQIVND (reference sequence). V gave up 1 base and J gave up 0 bases, with 13 bases separating them. This CDR3 has 18 amino acids. Here the CDR3 reads CASSIGRATSSYNSPLHF. In nucleotides, the CDR3 is TGTGCCAGTAGTATAGGCCGGGCGACGAGCTCCTATAATTCACCCCTCCACTTT.

The chain combines TRBV11-2 with TRBJ2-7, with 7 nucleotides matching TRBD1. Germline V gene sequence: CDR1 SGHAT, CDR2 FQNNGV. The trim removed 4 bases at V and 0 bases at J, leaving 15 bases unmatched. This CDR3 is built from 18 residues. CDR3 nucleotide sequence: TGTGCCAGCAGCTCCATGACAGGGCCCCTCGTATTCTCCTACGAGCAGTACTTC. This gives the protein CASSSMTGPLVFSYEQYF.

The chain combines TRBV7-2 with TRBJ2-3; no reliable D call. V lost 3 bases and J 10 bases, leaving 11 bases between the germline ends. The germline V gene has CDR1 SGHTA and CDR2 FQGNSA. The CDR3 spans 12 residues. The CDR3, as DNA: TGTGCCAGCAGCTTTGCCCAGCTGGCGCAGTATTTT. Protein sequence: CASSFAQLAQYF. Supplemented by reference TRBV7-2 and TRBJ2-3, the full variable domain reads GAGVSQSPSNKVTEKGKDVELRCDPISGHTALYWYRQSLGQGLEFLIYFQGNSAPDKSGLPSDRFSAERTGGSVSTLTIQRTQQEDSAVYLCASSFAQLAQYFGPGTRLTVL.

V usage is TRBV3-1 (or the pseudogene TRBV3-2) and J usage is TRBJ2-5; TRBD1 might be the D (5 bases). CDR3 length: 15 amino acids. Germline-derived CDR1 and CDR2 are LGHDT and YNNKEL (reference sequence). Trimming stripped 1 base from V and 5 bases from J, with 14 bases between. The CDR3, as DNA: TGTGCCAGCAGCCAAGGCTCTCGGAAGGGGGAGACCCAGTACTTC. It specifies CASSQGSRKGETQYF.

Of note for this clone: The junction does not match germline at one end; this may be a read error. The V and J genes are TRBV6-1 and TRBJ1-5; TRBD1 might be the D (6 bases). CDR3 size: 16 residues. The germline V gene encodes CDR1 MNHNS and CDR2 SASEGT. CDR3 sequence: CASSEANRVVGQPQHF. CDR3 DNA: TGTGCCAGCAGCGAAGCCAACAGGGTTGTGGGACAGCCCCAGCATTTT.